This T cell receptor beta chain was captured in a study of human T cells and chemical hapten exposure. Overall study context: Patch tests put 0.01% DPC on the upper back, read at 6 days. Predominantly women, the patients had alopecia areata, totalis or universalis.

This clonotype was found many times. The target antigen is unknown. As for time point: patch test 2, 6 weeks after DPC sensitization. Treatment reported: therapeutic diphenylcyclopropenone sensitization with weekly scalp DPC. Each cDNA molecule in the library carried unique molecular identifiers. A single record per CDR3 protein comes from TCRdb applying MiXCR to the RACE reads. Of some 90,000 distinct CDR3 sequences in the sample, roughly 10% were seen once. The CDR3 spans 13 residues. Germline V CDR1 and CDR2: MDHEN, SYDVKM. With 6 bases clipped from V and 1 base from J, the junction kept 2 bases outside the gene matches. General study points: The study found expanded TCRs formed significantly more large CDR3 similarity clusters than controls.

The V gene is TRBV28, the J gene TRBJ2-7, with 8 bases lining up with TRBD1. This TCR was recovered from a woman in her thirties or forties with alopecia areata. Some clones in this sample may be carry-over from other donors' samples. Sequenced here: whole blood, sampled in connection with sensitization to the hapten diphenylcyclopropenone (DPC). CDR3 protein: CASRRTGSYEQYF. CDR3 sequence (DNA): TGTGCCAGCAGGAGGACAGGGTCCTACGAGCAGTACTTC.